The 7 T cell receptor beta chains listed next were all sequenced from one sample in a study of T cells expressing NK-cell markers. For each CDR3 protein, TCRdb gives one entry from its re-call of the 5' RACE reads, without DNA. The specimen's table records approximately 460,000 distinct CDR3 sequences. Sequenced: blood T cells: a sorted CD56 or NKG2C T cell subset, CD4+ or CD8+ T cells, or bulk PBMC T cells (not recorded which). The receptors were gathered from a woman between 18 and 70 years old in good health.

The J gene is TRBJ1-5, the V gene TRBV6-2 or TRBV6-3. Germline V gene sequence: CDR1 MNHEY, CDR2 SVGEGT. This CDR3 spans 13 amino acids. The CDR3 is CASREDSNQPQHF.

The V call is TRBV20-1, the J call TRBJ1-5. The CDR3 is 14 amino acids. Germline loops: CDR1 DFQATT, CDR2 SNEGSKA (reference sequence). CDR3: CSASWRDSNQPQHF.

The CDR3 here is CASTPSQGGTDTQYF. The chain couples TRBV12-3 or TRBV12-4 to TRBJ2-3; TCRdb's D call, TRBD1, is unchecked because there is no DNA. This CDR3 is 15 amino acids long.

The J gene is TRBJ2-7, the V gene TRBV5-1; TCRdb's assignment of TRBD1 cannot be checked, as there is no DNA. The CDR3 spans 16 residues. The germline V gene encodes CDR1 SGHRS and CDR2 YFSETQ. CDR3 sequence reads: CASSQSTPGQGYEQYF.

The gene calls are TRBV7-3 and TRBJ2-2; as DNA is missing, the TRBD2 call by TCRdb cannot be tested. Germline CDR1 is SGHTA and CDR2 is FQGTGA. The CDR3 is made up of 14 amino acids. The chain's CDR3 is CASSLTLAAGELFF. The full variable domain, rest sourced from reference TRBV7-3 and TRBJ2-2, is GAGVSQTPSNKVTEKGKYVELRCDPISGHTALYWYRQSLGQGPEFLIYFQGTGAADDSGLPNDRFFAVRPEGSVSTLKIQRTERGDSAVYLCASSLTLAAGELFFGEGSRLTVL.

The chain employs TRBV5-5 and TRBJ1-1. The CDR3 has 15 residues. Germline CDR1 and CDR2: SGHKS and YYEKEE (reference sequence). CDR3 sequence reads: CASSLAGRTGTEAFF.

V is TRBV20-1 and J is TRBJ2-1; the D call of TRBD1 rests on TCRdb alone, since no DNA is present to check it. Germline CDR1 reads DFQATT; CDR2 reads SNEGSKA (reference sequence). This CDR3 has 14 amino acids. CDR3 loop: CSARDRRGANEQFF.